Listed below are T cell receptor beta chains from one sample, sequenced in a study of blood T cell repertoires in COVID-19. Generated by immunoSEQ multiplex PCR, the TCRdb table keeps only in-frame clones and is missing some. The top ten clones hold roughly 12% of a sample with some 240,000 clones, 82% of them seen once. Source material: peripheral blood. All receptors come from a woman aged 60-75 years with active or convalescent COVID-19. The CDR3 runs from the conserved cysteine through the conserved F or W. A D gene is named only where the DNA matches it firmly.

V	length	J	D	CDR3	DNA
TRBV7-3	15	TRBJ2-5	TRBD1	CASSATGNAGETQYF	TGTGCCAGCAGCGCGACAGGGAATGCCGGGGAGACCCAGTACTTC
TRBV6-6	15	TRBJ1-3	NA	CASSLQGPSGNTIYF	TGTGCCAGCAGCTTACAGGGTCCCTCTGGAAACACCATATATTTT
TRBV20-1	14	TRBJ1-1	TRBD1	CSASNRGRSTEAFF	TGCAGTGCTAGTAACAGGGGAAGGTCCACTGAAGCTTTCTTT
TRBV2	15	TRBJ2-3	NA	CASSEDGTRGDTQYF	TGTGCCAGCAGTGAAGACGGGACTCGAGGAGATACGCAGTATTTT
TRBV28	15	TRBJ2-7	TRBD2	CASSSQRGGAYEQYF	TGTGCCAGCAGTTCCCAGCGGGGGGGGGCTTACGAGCAGTACTTC
TRBV4-1	17	TRBJ2-3	TRBD2	CASSHSLAGGPTDTQYF	TGCGCCAGCAGCCATTCCCTAGCGGGGGGCCCCACAGATACGCAGTATTTT
TRBV30	19	TRBJ2-6	TRBD1	CAWSSVLDRGFSGANVLTF	TGTGCCTGGAGTTCGGTGTTAGACAGGGGGTTCTCTGGGGCCAACGTCCTGACTTTC
TRBV29-1	12	TRBJ2-7	TRBD2	CSAGEGKYEQYF	TGCAGCGCCGGGGAGGGGAAATACGAGCAGTACTTC
TRBV6-6	12	TRBJ1-4	TRBD1	CATGDRGEKLFF	TGTGCCACCGGGGACAGGGGTGAAAAACTGTTTTTT
TRBV7-8	15	TRBJ2-5	NA	CASSPLGQGGETQYF	TGTGCCAGCAGCCCCCTTGGGCAGGGTGGAGAGACCCAGTACTTC